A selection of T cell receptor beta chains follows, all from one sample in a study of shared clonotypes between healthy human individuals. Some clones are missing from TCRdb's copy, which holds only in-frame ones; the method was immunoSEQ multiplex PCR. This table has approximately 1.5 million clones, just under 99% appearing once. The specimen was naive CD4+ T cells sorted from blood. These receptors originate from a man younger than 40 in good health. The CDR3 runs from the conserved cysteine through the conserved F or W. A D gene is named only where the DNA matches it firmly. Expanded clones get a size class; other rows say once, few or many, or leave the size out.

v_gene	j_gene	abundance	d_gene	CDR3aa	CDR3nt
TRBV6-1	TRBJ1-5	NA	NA	CASSVLGTLNQPQHF	TGTGCCAGCAGTGTATTGGGGACCCTCAATCAGCCCCAGCATTTT
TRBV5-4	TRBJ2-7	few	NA	CASSLEGTYEQYF	TGTGCCAGCAGCTTGGAGGGGACCTACGAGCAGTACTTC
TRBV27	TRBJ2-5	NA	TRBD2	CASSLWTSGKETQYF	TGTGCCAGCAGCCTATGGACTAGCGGGAAAGAGACCCAGTACTTC
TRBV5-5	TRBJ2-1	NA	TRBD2	CASSFAGTSGNEQFF	TGTGCCAGCAGCTTCGCCGGGACTAGCGGCAATGAGCAGTTCTTC
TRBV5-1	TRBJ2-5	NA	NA	CASEGQGLAQETQYF	TGCGCCAGCGAGGGGCAGGGGCTGGCACAAGAGACCCAGTACTTC
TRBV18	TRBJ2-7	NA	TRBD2	CASSPPGLPYEQYF	TGTGCCAGCTCACCCCCGGGACTACCATACGAGCAGTACTTC
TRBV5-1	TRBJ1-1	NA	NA	CASRPDTLNTEAFF	TGCGCCAGCAGGCCCGACACGCTCAACACTGAAGCTTTCTTT
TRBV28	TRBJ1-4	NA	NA	CASTGFREKLFF	TGTGCCAGCACCGGCTTTAGAGAAAAACTGTTTTTT
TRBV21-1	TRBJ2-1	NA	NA	CASSKQASGRVNEQFF	TGTGCCAGCAGCAAACAGGCCAGCGGGAGAGTGAATGAGCAGTTCTTC
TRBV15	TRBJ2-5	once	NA	CATSSRLDRQETQYF	TGTGCCACCAGCAGTAGACTAGACAGGCAAGAGACCCAGTACTTC
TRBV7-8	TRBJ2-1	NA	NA	CASSLENSLFEQFF	TGTGCCAGCAGCTTAGAGAACAGTCTCTTTGAGCAGTTCTTC
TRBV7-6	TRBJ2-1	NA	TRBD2	CASSLGVGGSAGYEQFF	TGTGCCAGCAGCTTAGGGGTTGGCGGGAGCGCGGGGTATGAGCAGTTCTTC
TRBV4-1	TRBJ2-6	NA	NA	CASSQDQDSSDSGANVLTF	TGCGCCAGCAGCCAAGATCAAGACAGTTCCGACTCTGGGGCCAACGTCCTGACTTTC
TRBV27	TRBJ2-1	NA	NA	CASSLGYNEQFF	TGTGCCAGCAGTTTAGGATATAATGAGCAGTTCTTC
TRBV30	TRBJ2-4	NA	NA	CAWNPRDGGAKNIQYF	TGTGCCTGGAACCCCAGAGATGGGGGGGCCAAAAACATTCAGTACTTC
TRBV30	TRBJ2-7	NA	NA	CAWKWGQGSYEQYF	TGTGCCTGGAAGTGGGGGCAGGGATCCTACGAGCAGTACTTC
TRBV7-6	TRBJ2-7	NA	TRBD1	CASSLATPGTGNSYEQYF	TGTGCCAGCAGCTTAGCCACCCCCGGGACAGGGAATTCCTACGAGCAGTACTTC
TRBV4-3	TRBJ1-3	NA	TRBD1	CASSPRAQGRGNTIYF	TGCGCCAGCAGCCCAAGAGCACAGGGGAGAGGAAACACCATATATTTT
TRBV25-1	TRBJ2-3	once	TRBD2	CASRKTSGFTDTQYF	TGTGCCAGCAGAAAGACTAGCGGATTCACAGATACGCAGTATTTT
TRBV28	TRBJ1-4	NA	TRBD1	CASSRGGSDEKLFF	TGTGCCAGCTCGCGAGGGGGCTCAGATGAAAAACTGTTTTTT
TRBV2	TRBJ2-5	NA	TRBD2	CASKGLAETQYF	TGTGCCAGCAAGGGACTAGCGGAGACCCAGTACTTC
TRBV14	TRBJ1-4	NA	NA	CASSQSQAGEKLFF	TGTGCCAGCAGCCAATCACAGGCTGGTGAAAAACTGTTTTTT
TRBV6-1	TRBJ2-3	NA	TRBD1	CASRTGATDTQYF	TGTGCCAGCAGGACAGGGGCAACAGATACGCAGTATTTT
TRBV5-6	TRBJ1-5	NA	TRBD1	CASSRTGVQPQHF	TGTGCCAGCAGCCGGACAGGGGTTCAGCCCCAGCATTTT
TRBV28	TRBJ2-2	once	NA	CASLGPNTGELFF	TGTGCCAGCCTGGGACCGAACACCGGGGAGCTGTTTTTT
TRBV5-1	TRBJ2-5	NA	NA	CASSLTGGQETQYF	TGCGCCAGCAGCCTCACTGGGGGTCAAGAGACCCAGTACTTC
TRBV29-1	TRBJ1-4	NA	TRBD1	CSVEDPDRPGGKLFF	TGCAGCGTTGAAGACCCGGACAGGCCAGGTGGAAAACTGTTTTTT